These 30 T cell receptor beta chains came from one sample sequenced in a study of blood T cells in healthy people across ages. Through a sample-barcoded 5' primer and a J-beta primer mix, a second PCR was run for roughly 6 to 11 cycles. TCRdb re-called the 5' RACE reads through MiXCR, storing one row per CDR3 protein. This sample has roughly 900,000 distinct CDR3 sequences, with less than 35% found just once. Sequencing was done on a sample of blood. All receptors derive from a woman of 80 years or more in good health.

This clonotype has ten or more counts. The chain uses TRBV7-2 and TRBJ2-7; 8 bases map to TRBD2. V was pared by 1 base and J by 6 bases, with 8 bases of the junction left unmatched. Germline loops: CDR1 SGHTA, CDR2 FQGNSA. CDR3 size: 15 residues. CDR3 residues: CASSLVGGSGAEQYF. The CDR3 nucleotides read TGTGCCAGCAGCTTAGTTGGGGGTAGCGGGGCCGAGCAGTACTTC.

This clonotype was seen many times. The chain recombines TRBV20-1 with TRBJ2-1, with 9 nucleotides matching TRBD2. The trim removed 5 bases at V and 11 bases at J, leaving 13 bases unmatched. The V gene's germline CDR1 is DFQATT and CDR2 SNEGSKA (reference sequence). This CDR3 comprises 14 residues. The DNA for the CDR3 is TGCAGTGCTGACCTAGCGGGGAGTCCCGGGAAGCAGTTCTTC. This sequence encodes CSADLAGSPGKQFF.

This clonotype was seen ten or more times. V gene TRBV6-1 combines with J gene TRBJ2-7; possibly TRBD1 for D (6 bases). Germline values: CDR1 MNHNS, CDR2 SASEGT. The CDR3 totals 14 residues. The V end lost 4 bases, the J end lost 3 bases, and 13 bases lay between the germline ends. The CDR3 DNA reads as TGTGCCAGCAGTGCCCTCAGGGGAAACTACGAGCAGTACTTC. Protein: CASSALRGNYEQYF.

This clonotype has at least ten counts. The J gene is TRBJ1-2, the V gene TRBV5-1; TRBD1 matches 10 bases. The CDR3 is 19 amino acids. Germline loops: CDR1 SGHRS, CDR2 YFSETQ. The junction had 19 bases not matched to a gene; V was cut back by 1 base and J by 7 bases. This CDR3 is CASSLRQGANLDLTGGYTF. The CDR3 bases are TGCGCCAGCAGCTTGCGACAGGGGGCAAACCTCGACCTTACGGGTGGCTACACCTTC. The full variable domain, rest sourced from reference TRBV5-1 and TRBJ1-2, is KAGVTQTPRYLIKTRGQQVTLSCSPISGHRSVSWYQQTPGQGLQFLFEYFSETQRNKGNFPGRFSGRQFSNSRSEMNVSTLELGDSALYLCASSLRQGANLDLTGGYTFGSGTRLTVV.

This clonotype was seen ten or more times. The chain couples TRBV6-2 or TRBV6-3 to TRBJ2-3; 11 bases map to TRBD2. The CDR3 is 19 residues long. Germline V gene lookup returns CDR1 MNHEY and CDR2 SVGEGT. Trimming removed 2 bases from V and 2 bases from J; junction bases left unmatched: 12. In DNA, the CDR3 is TGTGCCAGCAGTTACGCCCATTGGTCTAGCGGGGGGACCACAGATACGCAGTATTTT. Its translation: CASSYAHWSSGGTTDTQYF.

Turning to this clonotype: A much larger clone is a single base away; this may be a read error. V usage is TRBV7-2 and J usage is TRBJ2-7, with unresolved D. Germline lookup yields CDR1 SGHTA and CDR2 FQGNSA. Between the trimmed V and J ends, which lost 1 base and 10 bases, there was a span of 26 bases. The CDR3 totals 17 residues. The CDR3 here is CASSLESRAMGMAAQYF. The CDR3 coding sequence is TGTGCCAGCAGCTTAGAATCGCGAGCGATGGGCATGGCGGCCCAGTACTTC.

The sample holds a few counts of this clonotype. This chain uses TRBV6-2 or TRBV6-3 with TRBJ1-1; the D gene is possibly TRBD1 (6 bases). Trimming took off 2 bases at V and 0 bases at J, with 10 bases between the two ends. CDR1 is MNHEY, CDR2 SVGEGT, per germline. CDR3 length: 15 residues. The CDR3 bases are TGTGCCAGCAGTTACCTGCAGGGGATGAACACTGAAGCTTTCTTT. Its translation is CASSYLQGMNTEAFF.

This clonotype was counted ten times or more. The chain couples TRBV3-1 to TRBJ2-3; 8 bases are a match to TRBD2. The trim removed 6 bases at V and 4 bases at J, leaving 12 bases unmatched. This CDR3 has 16 residues. In germline, CDR1 is LGHDT, CDR2 YNNKEL (reference sequence). The CDR3 coding sequence is TGTGCCAGCAGTCGAAGCGGTCGGGGGGGCCCAGATACGCAGTATTTT. Residues: CASSRSGRGGPDTQYF.

This clonotype appeared many times. The chain's CDR3 is CASSGRKRTGFNNEQFF. The DNA for the CDR3 is TGTGCCAGCAGCGGCAGAAAAAGGACAGGTTTCAACAATGAGCAGTTCTTC. V is TRBV25-1 and J is TRBJ2-1; 7 bases map to TRBD1. The CDR3 runs to 17 residues. The V gene end was trimmed by 6 bases and the J gene end by 5 bases; junction bases not matched to a gene: 16. Germline V lookup: CDR1 MGHDK, CDR2 SYGVNS. The variable domain in full, with the rest retrieved from reference TRBV25-1 and TRBJ2-1, is EADIYQTPRYLVIGTGKKITLECSQTMGHDKMYWYQQDPGMELHLIHYSYGVNSTEKGDLSSESTVSRIRTEHFPLTLESARPSHTSQYLCASSGRKRTGFNNEQFFGPGTRLTVL.

V gene TRBV3-1 combines with J gene TRBJ2-5; 7 bases are a match to TRBD2. CDR1 and CDR2 from the germline V gene are LGHDT and YNNKEL (reference sequence). V trimming: 0 bases; J trimming: 11 bases; junction bases outside the gene matches: 24. This CDR3 comprises 19 residues. CDR3 sequence (DNA): TGTGCCAGCAGCCAAGATGGGCGGGGGAACCCCTTATCCTACAATGAGCAGTACTTC. This codes for CASSQDGRGNPLSYNEQYF.

This clonotype was counted only a few times. The chain carries TRBV7-2 and TRBJ2-7; D is perhaps TRBD1 (6 bases). Trimming shortened V by 5 bases and J by 4 bases, and 18 bases separated the two germline ends. This CDR3 comprises 15 residues. CDR1 is SGHTA and CDR2 is FQGNSA in the germline V gene. The CDR3, as DNA: TGTGCCAGCAGCCCCCAGGGGAGTGGCCCTTACGAGCAGTACTTC. Translated, it gives CASSPQGSGPYEQYF.

A remark on this clonotype: A much larger clone differs by one base, so this may be a read error. The V gene is TRBV20-1, the J gene TRBJ2-5; 12 bases are a match to TRBD2. J gave up 11 bases and V 5 bases, and 15 bases lay outside the gene matches. The CDR3 is 15 amino acids. Germline CDR1 DFQATT, CDR2 SNEGSKA (reference sequence). CDR3 loop: CSAALLAGGRNEQYF. The CDR3 region has the DNA TGCAGTGCTGCCCTACTAGCGGGGGGAAGGAATGAGCAGTACTTC.

The CDR3 DNA reads as TGTGCCAGCAGCTTGGCTTCGGGCAGGGATTCCTACAATGAGCAGTTCTTC. This encodes CASSLASGRDSYNEQFF. This chain links TRBV7-2 with TRBJ2-1; tentative D call: TRBD1 (5 bases). Trimming stripped 3 bases from V and 1 base from J, with 16 bases between. This CDR3 spans 17 amino acids. Germline CDR1 reads SGHTA; CDR2 reads FQGNSA.

This clonotype was seen at least ten times. V and J are TRBV7-2 and TRBJ2-1, with 7 bases that match TRBD1. Looked up from germline, CDR1 is SGHTA and CDR2 is FQGNSA. The junction had 6 bases not matched to a gene; V was cut back by 3 bases and J by 7 bases. The CDR3 consists of 14 residues. Here the CDR3 reads CASSFGRGLNEQFF. The CDR3 DNA follows: TGTGCCAGCAGCTTTGGCAGGGGGTTGAATGAGCAGTTCTTC.

The table lists this clonotype with a count of one. The rearrangement links TRBV10-3 to TRBJ1-1, with D perhaps TRBD1 (6 bases). CDR1 and CDR2 from the germline V gene are ENHRY and SYGVKD. This CDR3 region has 16 residues. Trimming stripped 3 bases from V and 4 bases from J, with 18 bases between. CDR3 sequence: CAISDPDQGWATEAFF. For the CDR3, the DNA is TGTGCCATCAGTGACCCCGATCAGGGGTGGGCCACTGAAGCTTTCTTT.

This clonotype has more than one count but fewer than ten. V gene TRBV20-1 combines with J gene TRBJ1-5; 8 bases match TRBD1. The CDR3 is made up of 12 amino acids. Germline CDR1 and CDR2: DFQATT and SNEGSKA (reference sequence). After removal of 5 bases from V and 8 bases from J, the junction contained 5 bases not matched to a gene. The CDR3 DNA follows: TGCAGTGCTTCCAGGGGGCGAGAGCCCCAGCATTTT. Encoded protein: CSASRGREPQHF.

This clonotype has only a few counts. The V gene is TRBV20-1, the J gene TRBJ1-1; 9 bases are a match to TRBD1. Trimming at V came to 1 base and at J to 6 bases, leaving 3 bases not matched to a gene. Germline assignment: CDR1 DFQATT and CDR2 SNEGSKA (reference sequence). CDR3 length: 13 amino acids. The CDR3 DNA is TGCAGTGCTAGAGGGACAGGGGCAGCTGAAGCTTTCTTT. The encoded protein is CSARGTGAAEAFF.

This clonotype was observed many times. The gene calls are TRBV11-2 and TRBJ2-1; weak D call: TRBD2 (6 bases). The germline V and J ends were trimmed by 5 bases and 6 bases, with 11 bases remaining between them. This CDR3 region has 13 residues. The germline V gene encodes CDR1 SGHAT and CDR2 FQNNGV. CDR3 residues: CASSRGEGNEQFF. CDR3 coding DNA: TGTGCCAGCAGCCGCGGGGAAGGCAATGAGCAGTTCTTC. The full variable domain, completed using reference TRBV11-2 and TRBJ2-1, is EAGVAQSPRYKIIEKRQSVAFWCNPISGHATLYWYQQILGQGPKLLIQFQNNGVVDDSQLPKDRFSAERLKGVDSTLKIQPAKLEDSAVYLCASSRGEGNEQFFGPGTRLTVL.

As concerns this clonotype: This may arise from a read error, as a much more abundant clone is one base away. The CDR3 sequence is CSAMTVAACNEQFF. The CDR3 nucleotides are TGCAGTGCTATGACAGTGGCGGCCTGTAATGAGCAGTTCTTC. The chain recombines TRBV20-1 with TRBJ2-1; maybe TRBD1 (5 bases). The CDR3 has 14 amino acids. The V gene's germline CDR1 is DFQATT and CDR2 SNEGSKA (reference sequence). Trimming took 4 bases from V and 7 from J, leaving 17 bases between them.

This clonotype was detected once. A read error may produce the germline difference seen at one junction end. V and J are TRBV28 and TRBJ2-1, with TRBD2 matching 11 bases. This CDR3 contains 17 residues. The germline CDR1 and CDR2 sequences are MDHEN and SYDVKM. Written as DNA, the CDR3 is TGTGCCAGCAGTTTTAGGCTAGCGGGGGGCTCCCACAATGAGCAGTTCTTC. Its translation is CASSFRLAGGSHNEQFF.

This clonotype was seen many times. The V and J genes are TRBV27 and TRBJ1-2; D is uncertain. CDR3 length: 14 residues. With 5 bases removed from V and 0 bases from J, the gap between germline ends came to 10 bases. Germline V CDR1 and CDR2: MNHEY, SMNVEV (reference sequence). The CDR3 sequence: CASSAYRTNYGYTF. CDR3 DNA: TGTGCCAGCAGTGCTTATAGGACTAACTATGGCTACACCTTC.

Only a few counts were recorded for this clonotype. The rearrangement links TRBV7-2 to TRBJ1-6; possibly TRBD1 for D (5 bases). Germline lookup yields CDR1 SGHTA and CDR2 FQGNSA. V was pared by 5 bases and J by 6 bases, with 8 bases between. The CDR3 is 13 residues long. The chain's CDR3 is CASSRRGNSPLHF. The CDR3 DNA sequence: TGTGCCAGCAGCCGTAGGGGTAATTCACCCCTCCACTTT.

This clonotype was picked up a small number of times. The chain links TRBV21-1 to TRBJ1-6; the table assigns TRBD1, which was not confirmed against the DNA. TRBV21-1 is an annotated pseudogene. The CDR3 is 21 residues long. CDR3 DNA: TGTGCCAGCAGCAAAAAGGATTCCGGGACAGGGGACAGCTCCTATAATTCACCCCTCCACTTT. This codes for CASSKKDSGTGDSSYNSPLHF.

This clonotype was recorded a few times. The V gene is TRBV2, the J gene TRBJ1-6, with D maybe TRBD1 (6 bases). Germline loops: CDR1 SNHLY, CDR2 FYNNEI. The CDR3 extends over 15 amino acids. Between the trimmed V and J ends, which lost 7 bases and 9 bases, there was a span of 19 bases. CDR3: CASTTQGTEISPLHF. Here the CDR3 DNA reads TGTGCCAGCACCACACAGGGTACGGAAATTTCACCCCTCCACTTT. The entire variable domain, with the rest obtained from reference TRBV2 and TRBJ1-6, is as follows: EPEVTQTPSHQVTQMGQEVILRCVPISNHLYFYWYRQILGQKVEFLVSFYNNEISEKSEIFDDQFSVERPDGSNFTLKIRSTKLEDSAMYFCASTTQGTEISPLHFGNGTRLTVT.

This sequence joins TRBV30 and TRBJ2-2; 7 bases fit TRBD1. The CDR3 sequence is 12 residues long. Germline CDR1 reads GTSNPN; CDR2 reads SVGIG (reference sequence). The CDR3 sequence is CAKDREAGELFF. In DNA form, the CDR3 reads TGTGCGAAAGACAGGGAAGCTGGGGAGCTGTTTTTT.

On this clonotype itself: The junction departs from germline at one end; a sequencing error may be responsible. V and J are TRBV5-1 and TRBJ1-1, with 8 bases that match TRBD1. Germline assignment: CDR1 SGHRS and CDR2 YFSETQ. The CDR3 covers 15 residues. CDR3 DNA sequence: TGCGTCAGCAGCTGGCGGACAGGGTCTGGAGGGGAAGCTTTCTTT. Its protein product is CVSSWRTGSGGEAFF. Filled out from reference TRBV5-1 and TRBJ1-1, the complete variable domain reads KAGVTQTPRYLIKTRGQQVTLSCSPISGHRSVSWYQQTPGQGLQFLFEYFSETQRNKGNFPGRFSGRQFSNSRSEMNVSTLELGDSALYLCVSSWRTGSGGEAFFGQGTRLTVV.

The chain uses TRBV7-8 and TRBJ2-4, with TRBD2 identical over 10 bases. The CDR3 loop spans 12 amino acids. CDR1 is SGHVS, CDR2 FQNEAQ, per germline. Trimming at V came to 4 bases and at J to 13 bases, leaving 4 bases not matched to a gene. The CDR3 loop reads CASSSAGGEQYF. Written as DNA, the CDR3 is TGTGCCAGCAGCTCAGCGGGGGGGGAGCAGTACTTC.

This clonotype has a count of ten or more. The chain has TRBV15 and TRBJ2-7; TRBD2 might be the D (6 bases). Trimming pared 4 bases from V and 6 bases from J, leaving 19 bases between. In germline, CDR1 is LNHNV, CDR2 YYDKDF (reference sequence). There are 15 residues in the CDR3. The CDR3 coding sequence is TGTGCCACCAGCAACTACCGGACGGAGGGTTTCGAGCAGTACTTC. Encoded protein: CATSNYRTEGFEQYF.

The chain recombines TRBV14 with TRBJ2-5; 10 nucleotides match TRBD1. The J call may be in error: the DNA end matches TRBJ2-7 better. Germline V gene data show CDR1 as SGHDN and CDR2 as FVKESK. The CDR3 loop spans 15 amino acids. As DNA, the CDR3 is TGTGCCAGCAGCCAGCGGACAGGGGGAGCGGACGAGCAGTACTTC. The encoded protein is CASSQRTGGADEQYF.

The table lists this clonotype with many counts. The chain couples TRBV5-1 to TRBJ1-6; TRBD1 agrees at 7 bases. The CDR3 covers 14 residues. Trimming removed 0 bases from V and 9 bases from J; junction bases left unmatched: 3. Germline V gene data show CDR1 as SGHRS and CDR2 as YFSETQ. The CDR3 loop reads CASSLGDSGSPLHF. CDR3 nucleotides: TGCGCCAGCAGCTTGGGGGACAGTGGTTCACCCCTCCACTTT.